Following are 20 T cell receptor beta chains from one sample sequenced in a study of blood T cell repertoires in COVID-19. Measured with immunoSEQ multiplex PCR; TCRdb has only the in-frame clones, and not every one. The sample consists of around 500,000 clones, approximately 83% of them appearing once. Material: peripheral blood. Source of these receptors: a human donor in a cohort sampled during active COVID-19.

The chain carries TRBV18 and TRBJ2-7; a weak D match, TRBD2 (5 bases). Trimming shortened V by 4 bases and J by 6 bases, and 16 bases separated the two germline ends. The CDR3 totals 14 residues. The V gene's germline CDR1 is KGHSH and CDR2 LQKENI. The CDR3: CASSRIGGGGEQYF. The CDR3 region has the DNA TGTGCCAGCTCACGCATAGGCGGAGGAGGCGAGCAGTACTTC.

The chain joins TRBV4-3 to TRBJ2-2; no reliable D call. Germline CDR1 and CDR2: LGHNA and YSLEER. This CDR3 has 17 residues. V lost 0 bases and J lost 3, with 14 bases in between. The CDR3 region is CASSQDPSTRDTGELFF. The CDR3 nucleotides read TGCGCCAGCAGCCAAGATCCGTCCACGCGAGACACCGGGGAGCTGTTTTTT.

This clone came up once. The chain joins TRBV18 to TRBJ2-7; TRBD1 aligns across 7 bases. The V gene end was trimmed by 2 bases and the J gene end by 6 bases; junction bases not matched to a gene: 10. The germline CDR1 and CDR2 sequences are KGHSH and LQKENI. This CDR3 has 15 amino acids. CDR3 sequence (DNA): TGTGCCAGCTCACCAAGGACAGGACCCCCTGCCGAGCAGTACTTC. Its protein is CASSPRTGPPAEQYF.

V and J are TRBV14 and TRBJ1-5; perhaps TRBD1 as D (5 bases). The V gene's germline CDR1 is SGHDN and CDR2 FVKESK. Trimming removed 8 bases from V and 2 bases from J, with 22 bases in between. The CDR3 runs to 17 residues. CDR3 DNA: TGTGCCAGCCCGTCCACGTCCACGGGGGTTTGCAATCAGCCCCAGCATTTT. Translating it yields CASPSTSTGVCNQPQHF.

The gene calls are TRBV6-5 and TRBJ2-6, with 7 bases that match TRBD1. Germline CDR1 reads MNHEY; CDR2 reads SVGAGI. The CDR3 has 13 amino acids. Germline trimming cut 9 bases from V and 4 bases from J; bases unmatched to any gene: 3. This CDR3 reads CASTGAGANVLTF. The CDR3 nucleotides are TGTGCCAGTACAGGGGCCGGGGCCAACGTCCTGACTTTC.

The rearrangement links TRBV4-1 to TRBJ2-2; 7 nucleotides agree with TRBD1. Trimming at V came to 1 base and at J to 6 bases, leaving 8 bases not matched to a gene. This CDR3 is built from 16 residues. Germline CDR1 MGHRA, CDR2 YSYEKL. The CDR3 protein is CASSQGQGVGAGELFF. CDR3 in DNA: TGCGCCAGCAGCCAAGGCCAGGGGGTCGGGGCCGGGGAGCTGTTTTTT.

This chain connects TRBV5-1 to TRBJ1-1, with D perhaps matching TRBD1 (6 bases). V was clipped by 1 base and J by 2 bases, with 15 bases between them. This CDR3 region has 16 residues. Germline loops: CDR1 SGHRS, CDR2 YFSETQ. The DNA for the CDR3 is TGCGCCAGCAGCTTGTGGGGGCCCGATCACAACACTGAAGCTTTCTTT. The encoded protein is CASSLWGPDHNTEAFF.

This clone came up a few times. The V call is TRBV2, the J call TRBJ2-7; a possible D gene is TRBD2 (6 bases). Per the germline V gene, CDR1 is SNHLY and CDR2 is FYNNEI. CDR3 length: 14 amino acids. Deletions cut 6 bases from V and 2 bases from J, with 14 bases between. The CDR3 is CASRGGLTTYEQYF. CDR3 nucleotides: TGTGCCAGCAGGGGAGGCTTAACCACCTACGAGCAGTACTTC.

V is TRBV29-1 and J is TRBJ2-3; possible D gene TRBD2, 6 bases. CDR3 length: 14 amino acids. The germline gives CDR1 SQVTM, CDR2 ANQGSEA. V was pared by 6 bases and J by 4 bases, with 17 bases between. CDR3 protein: CSVGTQSRADTQYF. In DNA form, the CDR3 reads TGCAGCGTGGGGACTCAGAGCCGCGCAGATACGCAGTATTTT.

CDR3 nucleotide sequence: TGTGCCACCAGTGATCATAGCCGGGACAGGGGGCCTAATAGCAATCAGCCCCAGCATTTT. Protein product: CATSDHSRDRGPNSNQPQHF. The rearrangement joins TRBV24-1 to TRBJ1-5; 12 bases map to TRBD1. Per the germline V gene, CDR1 is KGHDR and CDR2 is SFDVKD. CDR3 size: 20 residues. The junction had 11 bases not matched to a gene; V was cut back by 3 bases and J by 0 bases.

The chain carries TRBV4-3 and TRBJ1-5; 7 nucleotides match TRBD1. CDR3 size: 15 residues. The V and J ends lost 0 bases and 6 bases, in that order; junction bases with no gene match: 5. Germline CDR1 LGHNA, CDR2 YSLEER. The CDR3 bases are TGCGCCAGCAGCCAAGAACAGGGGAATCGTCAGCCCCAGCATTTT. Residues: CASSQEQGNRQPQHF.

V usage is TRBV7-2 and J usage is TRBJ1-6; D unresolved. Trimming cost V 5 bases and J 0 bases, with 20 bases left between them. Germline values: CDR1 SGHTA, CDR2 FQGNSA. The CDR3 length is 19 residues. The CDR3 reads CASSVSGSPSSSYNSPLHF. As DNA, the CDR3 is TGTGCCAGCAGCGTCTCCGGGTCTCCCTCGAGCTCCTATAATTCACCCCTCCACTTT.

This clone has a handful of counts. The chain carries TRBV7-9 and TRBJ1-1; the D is unclear. There are 14 residues in the CDR3. The V and J ends lost 6 bases and 4 bases respectively, with 15 bases between them. The germline gives CDR1 SEHNR, CDR2 FQNEAQ (reference sequence). Here the CDR3 reads CASRRDGEGTEAFF. The CDR3 coding sequence is TGTGCCAGCAGAAGGGATGGGGAGGGCACTGAAGCTTTCTTT.

The chain links TRBV3-1 (or the pseudogene TRBV3-2) to TRBJ2-2, with TRBD1 matching over 8 bases. This CDR3 region has 16 residues. V shed 3 bases and J 3 bases; nucleotides not matched to a gene: 6. Germline loops: CDR1 LGHDT, CDR2 YNNKEL (reference sequence). CDR3 protein: CASSHRDRGHTGELFF. The CDR3 nucleotides are TGTGCCAGCAGCCACCGCGACAGGGGCCACACCGGGGAGCTGTTTTTT.

The genes are TRBV28 and TRBJ1-4; D not certain. The length of the CDR3 is 14 residues. The germline gives CDR1 MDHEN, CDR2 SYDVKM. V lost 6 bases, J lost 3 bases, and 11 bases lay in between. This CDR3 reads CASRLSGPNEKLFF. The DNA for the CDR3 is TGTGCCAGCAGGTTAAGCGGTCCTAATGAAAAACTGTTTTTT. Variable domain in full (rest from reference TRBV28 and TRBJ1-4): DVKVTQSSRYLVKRTGEKVFLECVQDMDHENMFWYRQDPGLGLRLIYFSYDVKMKEKGDIPEGYSVSREKKERFSLILESASTNQTSMYLCASRLSGPNEKLFFGSGTQLSVL.

This chain uses TRBV19 with TRBJ2-1; perhaps TRBD2 as D (5 bases). Germline V gives CDR1 LNHDA, CDR2 SQIVND (reference sequence). This CDR3 comprises 16 residues. Between the trimmed V and J ends, which lost 5 bases and 0 bases, there was a span of 14 bases. The CDR3 region has the DNA TGTGCCAGTAGTCCCGTATTTGGGAGCTCCTACAATGAGCAGTTCTTC. This codes for CASSPVFGSSYNEQFF.

Comments on this clone: Different DNA sequences within this sample yield the same CDR3. The V gene is TRBV7-3, the J gene TRBJ1-1; unclear D gene. The V and J ends lost 2 bases and 2 bases respectively, with 6 bases between them. The CDR3 length is 13 residues. The germline V gene encodes CDR1 SGHTA and CDR2 FQGTGA. CDR3 residues: CASSLQENTEAFF. For the CDR3, the DNA is TGTGCCAGCAGCTTACAGGAAAACACTGAAGCTTTCTTT.

This clone was seen only a few times. J is TRBJ1-2 and V is TRBV30, with D unresolved. Germline assignment: CDR1 GTSNPN and CDR2 SVGIG (reference sequence). This CDR3 spans 14 amino acids. Trimming shortened V by 0 bases and J by 12 bases, and 20 bases separated the two germline ends. The CDR3 region has the DNA TGTGCCTGGAGTGTACTTACGCCCTACAGTACTCACACCTTC. Amino acid sequence: CAWSVLTPYSTHTF.

V gene TRBV5-1 combines with J gene TRBJ1-1; D is possibly TRBD1 (6 bases). The germline CDR1 and CDR2 sequences are SGHRS and YFSETQ. Trimming took off 5 bases at V and 1 base at J, with 12 bases between the two ends. This CDR3 comprises 14 residues. The CDR3 loop reads CASRIMDRNTEAFF. The CDR3, as DNA: TGCGCCAGCAGAATAATGGACAGGAACACTGAAGCTTTCTTT.

The chain recombines TRBV7-6 with TRBJ1-5, with D possibly TRBD1 on 5 matching bases. Germline V gene lookup returns CDR1 SGHVS and CDR2 FNYEAQ. This CDR3 is 19 amino acids long. V was cut by 5 bases and J by 5 bases, with 28 bases left in between. CDR3 amino acids: CASSGETLGPLPGDQPQHF. The CDR3 DNA is TGTGCCAGCAGCGGAGAAACCCTGGGACCCCTCCCGGGAGATCAGCCCCAGCATTTT.